This T cell receptor (beta chain) was sequenced during a study of graft-versus-host responses after intestinal transplantation. Study in general: All recipients got anti-thymocyte globulin induction, then tacrolimus and steroids for three to four years. Broader study findings: Recipient marrow showed GvH clones, some seen first in ileum or blood.

The CDR3 runs to 13 residues. Germline CDR1 MDHEN, CDR2 SYDVKM. V was trimmed by 3 bases and J by 2 bases, leaving 8 bases between them. Details on this clone: What it binds is not known.

Sequenced by immunoSEQ multiplex PCR; TCRdb stores in-frame clones only, minus some. The table has 30,000 to 45,000 clones, over 90% seen once. Sequenced material: unstimulated CD8+ T cells sorted from spleen or lymph node cells, taken before transplant. This receptor was identified in a human donor who was the organ donor for an intestinal transplant. The rearrangement links TRBV28 to TRBJ2-7, with D tentatively TRBD1 or TRBD2 (5 bases each). The CDR3 DNA sequence: TGTGCCAGCAGTTTGGGGACGCCCTACGAGCAGTACTTC. It yields the protein CASSLGTPYEQYF.